The sequence of this T cell receptor beta chain was determined in a study of T-cell reconstitution after alpha-beta-depleted transplantation in children. Whole-study findings and limits: The authors attributed T-cell counts and diversity one year after transplant mostly to newly produced T cells.

The ends were cut back, 4 bases at V and 7 bases at J, with 16 bases in the middle. Germline V gene lookup returns CDR1 LGHDT and CDR2 YNNKEL (reference sequence). The CDR3 is made up of 14 amino acids. This clonotype was recorded at least ten times. What it binds is not known. The TCRbeta library incorporated unique molecular identifiers. TCRdb redid the calling of the PCR reads with MiXCR, one entry per CDR3 protein. The top ten hold 16% of the sample, which has around 94,000 distinct CDR3 sequences, 6% to 9% seen once. The rearrangement links TRBV3-1 to TRBJ1-1; no reliable D call. This sample comprised PBMCs, obtained before TCRalphabeta/CD19-depleted stem cell transplant. This TCR derives from a boy between 2 and 10 years old with acute lymphoblastic leukemia, due to receive a stem cell transplant. CDR3 amino acids: CASSRDGWAFEAFF. CDR3 nucleotides: TGTGCCAGCAGCCGAGACGGGTGGGCCTTTGAAGCTTTCTTT.